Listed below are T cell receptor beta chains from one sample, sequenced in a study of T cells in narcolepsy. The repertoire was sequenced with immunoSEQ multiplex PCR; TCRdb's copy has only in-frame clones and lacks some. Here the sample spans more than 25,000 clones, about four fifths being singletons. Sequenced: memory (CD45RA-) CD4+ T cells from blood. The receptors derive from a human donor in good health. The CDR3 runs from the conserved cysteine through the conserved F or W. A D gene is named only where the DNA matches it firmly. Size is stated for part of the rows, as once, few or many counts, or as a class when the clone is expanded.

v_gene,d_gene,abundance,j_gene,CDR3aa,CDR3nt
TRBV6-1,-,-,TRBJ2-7,CASSEKSFPHPPQQYF,TGTGCCAGCAGTGAAAAGTCTTTTCCTCACCCCCCTCAGCAGTACTTC
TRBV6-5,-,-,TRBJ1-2,CASSYSDSEGYGYTF,TGTGCCAGCAGTTACTCGGACAGCGAGGGGTATGGCTACACCTTC
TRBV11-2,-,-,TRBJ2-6,CASRLWGITGANVLTF,TGTGCCAGCCGGCTTTGGGGGATCACTGGGGCCAACGTCCTGACTTTC
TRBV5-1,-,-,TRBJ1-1,CASSFEAGQVNTEAFF,TGCGCCAGCAGCTTCGAGGCCGGGCAGGTGAACACTGAAGCTTTCTTT
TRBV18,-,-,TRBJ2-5,CASSPVTGQETQYF,TGTGCCAGCTCACCTGTGACAGGACAAGAGACCCAGTACTTC
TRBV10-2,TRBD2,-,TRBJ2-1,CASSESLGLAGWNEQFF,TGCGCCAGCAGTGAATCCCTGGGACTAGCGGGGTGGAATGAGCAGTTCTTC
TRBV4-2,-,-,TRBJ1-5,CASRSHQPQHF,TGTGCCAGCAGGTCTCATCAGCCCCAGCATTTT
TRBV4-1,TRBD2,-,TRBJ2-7,CASSQAASGGPYEQYF,TGCGCCAGCAGCCAAGCGGCTAGCGGGGGTCCCTACGAGCAGTACTTC
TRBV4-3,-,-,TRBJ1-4,CASSQDRDGKEKLFF,TGCGCCAGCAGCCAAGATCGAGACGGGAAGGAAAAACTGTTTTTT
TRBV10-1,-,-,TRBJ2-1,CASSELSGVRNEQFF,TGCGCCAGCAGTGAGTTATCTGGGGTTCGCAATGAGCAGTTCTTC
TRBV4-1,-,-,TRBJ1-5,CASSLGQSNQPQHF,TGCGCCAGCAGCCTAGGACAGAGCAATCAGCCCCAGCATTTT
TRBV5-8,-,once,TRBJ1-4,CASSPRLAVTNEKLFF,TGTGCCAGCAGTCCGCGACTCGCTGTAACTAATGAAAAACTGTTTTTT
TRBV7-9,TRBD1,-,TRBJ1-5,CASSGQGTQPQHF,TGTGCCAGCAGTGGACAGGGAACTCAGCCCCAGCATTTT
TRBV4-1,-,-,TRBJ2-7,CASSQDQKGRSSYEQYF,TGCGCCAGCAGCCAAGATCAAAAGGGGAGGAGCTCCTACGAGCAGTACTTC
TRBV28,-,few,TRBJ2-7,CATLGTPSREQYF,TGTGCCACCCTCGGGACACCTTCTCGGGAGCAGTACTTC
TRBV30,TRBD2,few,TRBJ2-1,CAWSTTSGGANEQFF,TGTGCCTGGAGTACGACTAGCGGGGGGGCGAATGAGCAGTTCTTC
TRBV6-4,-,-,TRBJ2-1,CADNEQFF,TGTGCCGACAATGAGCAGTTCTTC
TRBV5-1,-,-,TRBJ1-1,CASSLEGSRQMIFF,TGCGCCAGCAGCTTGGAGGGTTCACGACAGATGATTTTCTTT
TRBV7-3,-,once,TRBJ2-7,CASSLSGGASYEQYF,TGTGCCAGCAGCTTATCGGGGGGCGCTTCCTACGAGCAGTACTTC
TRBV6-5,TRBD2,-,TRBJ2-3,CASELAGTSTDTQYF,TGTGCCAGTGAATTAGCGGGAACTAGCACAGATACGCAGTATTTT
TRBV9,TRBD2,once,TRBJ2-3,CASSPGGGFSDTQYF,TGTGCCAGCAGCCCGGGAGGGGGTTTTTCAGATACGCAGTATTTT
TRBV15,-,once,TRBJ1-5,CATPLPQDGGKTDQPQHF,TGTGCCACCCCCTTACCCCAAGACGGGGGGAAGACGGATCAGCCCCAGCATTTT
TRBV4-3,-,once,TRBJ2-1,CASSQNPLRGNNEQFF,TGCGCCAGCAGCCAAAACCCCTTAAGAGGGAATAATGAGCAGTTCTTC
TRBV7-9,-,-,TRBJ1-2,CASSLAYGAGKDGYTF,TGTGCCAGCAGCTTAGCCTATGGAGCAGGGAAGGATGGCTACACCTTC
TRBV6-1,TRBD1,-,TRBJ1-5,CASRGPGQGVQPQHF,TGTGCCAGCAGGGGACCGGGACAGGGGGTACAGCCCCAGCATTTT
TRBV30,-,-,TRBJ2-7,CAWSGQIPGEQYF,TGTGCCTGGAGTGGACAGATCCCTGGCGAGCAGTACTTC
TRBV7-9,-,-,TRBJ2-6,CASSHSGANVLTF,TGTGCCAGCAGTCACTCTGGGGCCAACGTCCTGACTTTC
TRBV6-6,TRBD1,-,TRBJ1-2,CASEQGEDYGYTF,TGTGCCAGCGAACAGGGGGAGGACTATGGCTACACCTTC
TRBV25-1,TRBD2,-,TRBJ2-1,CASSKGFVAGGPIHEQFF,TGTGCCAGCAGTAAGGGATTTGTAGCGGGGGGGCCTATCCATGAGCAGTTCTTC
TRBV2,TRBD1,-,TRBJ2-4,CASSEARAGTGAKNIQYF,TGTGCCAGCAGTGAAGCGCGGGCCGGGACAGGAGCCAAAAACATTCAGTACTTC
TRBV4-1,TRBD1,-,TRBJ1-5,CASRIAGGSNQPQHF,TGCGCCAGCAGGATCGCAGGGGGGAGCAATCAGCCCCAGCATTTT
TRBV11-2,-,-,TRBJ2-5,CASSPPPGLETQYF,TGTGCCAGCAGCCCGCCCCCGGGCCTGGAGACCCAGTACTTC